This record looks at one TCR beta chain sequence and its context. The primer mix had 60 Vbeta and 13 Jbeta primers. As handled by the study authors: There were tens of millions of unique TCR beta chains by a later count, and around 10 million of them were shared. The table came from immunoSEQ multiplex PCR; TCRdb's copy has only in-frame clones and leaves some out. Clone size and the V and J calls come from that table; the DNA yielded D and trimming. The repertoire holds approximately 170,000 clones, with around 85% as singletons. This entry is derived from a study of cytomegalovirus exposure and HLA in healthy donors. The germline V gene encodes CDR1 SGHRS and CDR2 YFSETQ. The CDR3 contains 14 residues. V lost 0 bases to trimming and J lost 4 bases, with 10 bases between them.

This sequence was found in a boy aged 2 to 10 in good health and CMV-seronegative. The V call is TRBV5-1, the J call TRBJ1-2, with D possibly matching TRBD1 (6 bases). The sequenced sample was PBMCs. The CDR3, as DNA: TGCGCCAGCAGCTTGGCTGGACAGACCTATGGCTACACCTTC. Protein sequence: CASSLAGQTYGYTF.